This TCR beta chain was sequenced during a study of T cell responses to AZD1222 COVID-19 vaccine. Study findings and constraints: At 160-218 and 743-854, vaccine-associated CD4 TCRs were dominant, and they spanned spike. White British people made up most donors, females outnumbered males, and clonal diversity was possibly underestimated. Repertoires were sampled only after the peak T cell response. Spike-specific TCR breadth and depth went up after people got two AZD1222 doses.

There are 18 residues in the CDR3. Germline CDR1 reads MNHEY; CDR2 reads SMNVEV (reference sequence). V was clipped by 3 bases and J by 1 base; unmatched bases: 13. Note on this clone: The antigen is not known.

Clones were read by immunoSEQ multiplex PCR, and TCRdb kept only the in-frame ones, dropping some. The sample has roughly 140,000 clones; 70% to 90% are singletons. Sequences were derived from peripheral blood, sampled after recovery from COVID-19. This rearrangement joins TRBV27 to TRBJ2-3; TRBD2 matches at 7 bases. This receptor was obtained from an adult who had recovered from COVID-19. This CDR3 reads CASSFSLAGGRGTDTQYF. CDR3 sequence (DNA): TGTGCCAGCAGTTTTAGTTTAGCGGGTGGGAGAGGCACAGATACGCAGTATTTT.